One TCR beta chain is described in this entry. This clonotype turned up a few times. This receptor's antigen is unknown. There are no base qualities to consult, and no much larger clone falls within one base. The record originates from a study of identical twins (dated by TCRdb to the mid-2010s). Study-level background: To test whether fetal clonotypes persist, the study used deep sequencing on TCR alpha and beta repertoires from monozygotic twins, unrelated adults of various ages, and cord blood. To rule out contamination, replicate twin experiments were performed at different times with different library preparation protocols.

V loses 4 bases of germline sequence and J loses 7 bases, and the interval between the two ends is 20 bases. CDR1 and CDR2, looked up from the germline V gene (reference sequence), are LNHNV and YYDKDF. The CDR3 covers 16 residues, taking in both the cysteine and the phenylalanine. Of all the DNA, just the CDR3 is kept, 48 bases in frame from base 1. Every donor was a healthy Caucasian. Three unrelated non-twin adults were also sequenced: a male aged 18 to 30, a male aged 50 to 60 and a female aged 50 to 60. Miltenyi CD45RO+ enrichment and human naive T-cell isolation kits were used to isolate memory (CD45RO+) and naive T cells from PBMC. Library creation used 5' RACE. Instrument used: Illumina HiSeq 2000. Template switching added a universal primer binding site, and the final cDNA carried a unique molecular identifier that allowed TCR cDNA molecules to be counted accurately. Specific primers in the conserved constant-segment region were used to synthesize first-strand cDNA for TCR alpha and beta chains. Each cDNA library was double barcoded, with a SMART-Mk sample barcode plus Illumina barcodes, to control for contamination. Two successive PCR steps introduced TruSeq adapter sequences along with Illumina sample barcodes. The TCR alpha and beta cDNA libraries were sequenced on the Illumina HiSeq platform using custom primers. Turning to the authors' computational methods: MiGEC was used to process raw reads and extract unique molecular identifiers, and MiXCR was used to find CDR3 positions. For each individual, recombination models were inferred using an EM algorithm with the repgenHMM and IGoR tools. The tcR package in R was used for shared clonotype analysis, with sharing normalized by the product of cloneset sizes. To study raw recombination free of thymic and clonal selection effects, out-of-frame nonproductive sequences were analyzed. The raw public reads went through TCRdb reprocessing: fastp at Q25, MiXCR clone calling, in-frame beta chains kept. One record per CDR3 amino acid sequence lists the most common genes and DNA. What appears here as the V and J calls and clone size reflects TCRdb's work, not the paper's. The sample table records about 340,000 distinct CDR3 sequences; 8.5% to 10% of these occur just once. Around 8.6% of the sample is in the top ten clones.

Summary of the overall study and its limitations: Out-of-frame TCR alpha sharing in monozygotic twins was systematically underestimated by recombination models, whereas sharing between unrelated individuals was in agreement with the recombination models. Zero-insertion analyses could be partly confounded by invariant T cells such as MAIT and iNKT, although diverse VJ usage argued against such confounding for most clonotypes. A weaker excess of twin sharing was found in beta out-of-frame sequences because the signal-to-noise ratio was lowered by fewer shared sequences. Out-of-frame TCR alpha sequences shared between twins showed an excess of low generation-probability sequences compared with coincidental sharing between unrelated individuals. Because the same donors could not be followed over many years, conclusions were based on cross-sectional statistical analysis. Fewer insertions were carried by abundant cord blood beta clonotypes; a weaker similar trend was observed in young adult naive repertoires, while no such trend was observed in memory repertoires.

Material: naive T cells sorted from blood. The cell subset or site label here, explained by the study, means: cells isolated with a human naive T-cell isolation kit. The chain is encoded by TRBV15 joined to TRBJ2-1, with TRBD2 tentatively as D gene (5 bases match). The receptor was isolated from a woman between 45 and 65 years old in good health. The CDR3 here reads CATSTNPRLLGNEQFF. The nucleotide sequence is TGTGCCACCAGCACCAACCCTCGATTACTAGGAAATGAGCAGTTCTTC.